The rows below give T cell receptor beta chains drawn from one sample of a study of identical twins. One entry per CDR3 protein, called by TCRdb with MiXCR from the 5' RACE reads. The table includes roughly 570,000 distinct CDR3 sequences, approximately 10% detected once. This sample also belongs to another study, concerning yellow fever vaccine responses in identical twins.

The sequenced sample consisted of PBMCs. These receptors originate from a woman aged 18-30 years in good health. Each CDR3 is given with its conserved first and last residue. A D gene is named only where the DNA matches it firmly. A clone size is listed for some rows: how often the clone was seen (once, few, many), or a class if it is expanded.

>TRBV4-3|TRBJ2-1|few|-
TGCGCCAGCAGCCAAGATCAGAGCTCCTACAATGAGCAGTTCTTC
CASSQDQSSYNEQFF
>TRBV7-2|TRBJ2-3|many|-
TGTGCCAGCAGCTTAGCTCCAGGGGGCAAAGCGGGGGCTGGTGACACAGATACGCAGTATTTT
CASSLAPGGKAGAGDTDTQYF
>TRBV2|TRBJ2-2|-|-
TGTGCCAGCAGTTTGTTTCCGCCCCGGGCCGGGGAGCTGTTTTTT
CASSLFPPRAGELFF
>TRBV11-3|TRBJ2-1|many|-
TGTGCCAGCAGCTTAGACAGCTACCCCTACAATGAGCAGTTCTTC
CASSLDSYPYNEQFF
>TRBV7-2|TRBJ2-1|few|-
TGTGCCAGCAGGCAGACTAGTATTACAACCAGGTACAATGAGCAGTTCTTC
CASRQTSITTRYNEQFF
>TRBV20-1|TRBJ2-7|few|TRBD2
TGCAGTGCTAGGCTCCCGGGACTAGCGGGGCCCCACGAGCAGTACTTC
CSARLPGLAGPHEQYF
>TRBV4-3|TRBJ2-5|-|TRBD2
TGCGCCAGCAGCCAACGACTAGCGGAAGAGACCCAGTACTTC
CASSQRLAEETQYF
>TRBV19|TRBJ2-3|many|TRBD1
TGTGCCAGTAGTAGAAAGACAGGGGGCAGCACAGATACGCAGTATTTT
CASSRKTGGSTDTQYF
>TRBV3-1|TRBJ1-2|-|-
TGTGCCAGCAGCCAATCCGAGTTTGGGGCTGGCTACACCTTC
CASSQSEFGAGYTF
>TRBV27|TRBJ1-4|-|-
TGTGCCAGCAGGGGGGGGGCGAGAGGTGAAAAACTGTTTTTT
CASRGGARGEKLFF
>TRBV28|TRBJ2-1|few|-
TGTGCCAGCAGTTTACCAGACAGCTACAATGAGCAGTTCTTC
CASSLPDSYNEQFF
>TRBV27|TRBJ2-3|-|TRBD2
TGTGCCAGCAGTTTAAGCCGGACTAGCGGGAGAGTTGAGACAGATACGCAGTATTTT
CASSLSRTSGRVETDTQYF
>TRBV11-1|TRBJ2-3|many|-
TGTGCCAGCAGCCCGTTAGACGCCATCTCTTCAGGAACAGATACGCAGTATTTT
CASSPLDAISSGTDTQYF
>TRBV20-1|TRBJ1-5|few|-
TGCAGTGCTAGAGATCGACTTTTCGATAGCAATCAGCCCCAGCATTTT
CSARDRLFDSNQPQHF
>TRBV3-1|TRBJ2-5|few|-
TGTGCCAGCAGCCACCGGGGGGCGGGAGAGACCCAGTACTTC
CASSHRGAGETQYF
>TRBV15|TRBJ2-3|few|TRBD2
TGTGCCACCACCCTCGGTTCGGGAGGGAGCACAGATACGCAGTATTTT
CATTLGSGGSTDTQYF
>TRBV14|TRBJ2-7|few|TRBD2
TGTGCCAGCAGCCAGTCTAGCGGGAGAAACGAGCAGTACTTC
CASSQSSGRNEQYF
>TRBV11-1|TRBJ2-7|few|TRBD1
TGTGCCAGCAGCCACCCGGGACAGGGACCCTATTACTCCTACGAGCAGTACTTC
CASSHPGQGPYYSYEQYF
>TRBV28|TRBJ2-4|-|-
TGTGCCAGCAGTTTAAACCAGGGTCAGTACTTC
CASSLNQGQYF
>TRBV12-3/TRBV12-4|TRBJ2-1|few|TRBD2
TGTGCCAGTACTAGCGGGGGGCCTAGCTCCTACAATGAGCAGTTCTTC
CASTSGGPSSYNEQFF
>TRBV5-1|TRBJ2-5|many|-
TGCGCCAGCAGCTTTATAGGGAAGACGGAGACCCAGTACTTC
CASSFIGKTETQYF
>TRBV20-1|TRBJ2-7|few|-
TGCAGTGCTATTAACCCAAGGGTAGCCGGAATACGGGAGCAGTACTTC
CSAINPRVAGIREQYF
>TRBV10-3|TRBJ2-3|few|-
TGTGCCATCAGTGGTGGGCAGGGAATGGGCACAGATACGCAGTATTTT
CAISGGQGMGTDTQYF
>TRBV3-1|TRBJ2-7|-|-
TGTGCCAGCAGCCAAGAATGGGTCTCCTACGAGCAGTACTTC
CASSQEWVSYEQYF
>TRBV27|TRBJ1-1|few|-
TGTGCCAGCAGTGAGTACGGCTACTACACTGAAGCTTTCTTT
CASSEYGYYTEAFF
>TRBV29-1|TRBJ2-3|few|TRBD2
TGCAGCGTCGAGGATCTGACTAGCGGGGGCGTCACAGATACGCAGTATTTT
CSVEDLTSGGVTDTQYF
>TRBV5-1|TRBJ2-3|many|-
TGCGCCAGCAGTGTGGGCTCCACAGATACGCAGTATTTT
CASSVGSTDTQYF
>TRBV5-6|TRBJ2-1|few|-
TGTGCCAGCAGCTCCCCCGGGATTTGGTTCTTC
CASSSPGIWFF
>TRBV4-3|TRBJ2-3|-|-
TGCGCCAGCAGCCAAGATTCGGGCCAACCCGGGGCAGATACGCAGTATTTT
CASSQDSGQPGADTQYF
>TRBV4-1|TRBJ2-3|-|-
TGCGCCAGCAGCCAAGAGATAGCGACAGATACGCAGTATTTT
CASSQEIATDTQYF
>TRBV4-3|TRBJ2-1|many|-
TGCGCCAGCAGCCACCTTGGGGTATCTGAGCAGTTCTTC
CASSHLGVSEQFF
>TRBV7-6|TRBJ2-7|many|-
TGTGCCAGCAGCTTCCCCCCAGGGGACACCGATTCCTACGAGCAGTACTTC
CASSFPPGDTDSYEQYF
>TRBV20-1|TRBJ2-1|few|-
TGCAGTGCTAGAGGGCCTTTACCTACCAAAGCAGGGGGGTATGAGCAGTTCTTC
CSARGPLPTKAGGYEQFF
>TRBV10-3|TRBJ2-7|-|TRBD2
TGTGCCATCAGACCGGGACTAGCGGAAGCCTACGAGCAGTACTTC
CAIRPGLAEAYEQYF
>TRBV12-3/TRBV12-4|TRBJ2-6|few|TRBD1
TGTGCCAGCAGTTTAGGGGGGACAGGTGGGGCCAACGTCCTGACTTTC
CASSLGGTGGANVLTF
>TRBV11-2|TRBJ1-6|many|-
TGTGCCAGCACCGTTGGGGGACGTAATTCACCCCTCCACTTT
CASTVGGRNSPLHF
>TRBV7-2|TRBJ2-5|-|TRBD1
TGTGCCAGCAGCTTAGGTTGGGACAGCCGGAGGTATTATTTC
CASSLGWDSRRYYF
>TRBV12-3/TRBV12-4|TRBJ2-3|few|-
TGTGCCAGCAATAGGAGGGACACAGATACGCAGTATTTT
CASNRRDTDTQYF
>TRBV7-9|TRBJ2-3|-|TRBD2
TGTGCCAGCAGCGTCCGGACTAGCGGGAACACAGATACGCAGTATTTT
CASSVRTSGNTDTQYF
>TRBV6-2/TRBV6-3|TRBJ2-1|-|TRBD2
TGTGCCAGCCAAGGCGGGAGGGCATACAATGAGCACTTCTTC
CASQGGRAYNEHFF
>TRBV19|TRBJ2-1|-|-
TGTGCCAGTAGTATAGGCGGGGCGGATAATGAGCAGTTCTTC
CASSIGGADNEQFF
>TRBV7-9|TRBJ2-7|few|-
TGTGCCAGCAGCTTAGGACGGGGGCTTTTGGACGAGCAGTACTTC
CASSLGRGLLDEQYF
>TRBV4-3|TRBJ2-7|few|-
TGCGCCAGCAGCCAAGACGGGAGCCACTCCTACGAGCAGTACTTC
CASSQDGSHSYEQYF
>TRBV29-1|TRBJ2-6|few|-
TGCAGCGTGAGACACAAAAGCTCTGGGGCCAACGTCCTGACTTTC
CSVRHKSSGANVLTF
>TRBV29-1|TRBJ2-3|-|-
TGCAGCGTTGACTCCGGGAGAGGTACAGATACGCAGTATTTT
CSVDSGRGTDTQYF